The TCR beta chain described here comes from a study of cytomegalovirus exposure and HLA in healthy donors. Study-level findings and limits: Per a prior analysis, the majority of TCR beta V segments were productive roughly 90% or roughly 30% of the time. The CMV antigen specificity of three CMV-associated chains was confirmed through in vitro analysis. There were several of the most significant clusters that appeared linked to common viral pathogens in a later analysis. Association of a missense DCLRE1C variant with TCR beta V- and J-gene trimming was reported in a later analysis.

Per the germline V gene, CDR1 is SSHAT and CDR2 is FNYEAQ (reference sequence). The CDR3 loop spans 13 amino acids. The PCR made use of 60 Vbeta and 13 Jbeta primers. The data were produced by immunoSEQ multiplex PCR, yet TCRdb's version contains in-frame clones alone and is incomplete. The repertoire holds almost 95,000 clones, with nearly 70% as singletons. With regard to this clone: What it binds is unknown. Mismatch with germline at one junction end may stem from a read error.

The chain has TRBV7-7 and TRBJ1-4, with D possibly matching TRBD1 (6 bases). The sample was PBMCs. This clonotype was obtained from a man in his fifties in good health and CMV-seronegative. CDR3 region: CASSAGQYEKLFF. CDR3 DNA: TGTGCTAGCAGCGCCGGACAGTATGAAAAACTGTTTTTT. Combining the CDR3 with reference TRBV7-7 and TRBJ1-4 gives the whole variable domain GAGVSQSPRYKVTKRGQDVTLRCDPISSHATLYWYQQALGQGPEFLTYFNYEAQPDKSGLPSDRFSAERPEGSISTLTIQRTEQRDSAMYRCASSAGQYEKLFFGSGTQLSVL.